This T cell receptor (beta chain) is drawn from a study of CD8+ T cells in alopecia areata. For the study at large: Patients remained on tofacitinib for 6 to 18 months and then went 6 months without it.

The germline gives CDR1 SEHNR, CDR2 FQNEAQ (reference sequence). The V end lost 7 bases, the J end lost 12 bases, and 22 bases lay between the germline ends. The CDR3 sequence is 14 residues long. RNA, once extracted, was reverse transcribed into cDNA for use as the sequencing template. Sequencing was performed with immunoSEQ multiplex PCR; in TCRdb, only in-frame clones are kept and a portion is missing. The repertoire consists of some 170,000 clones, with around 71% occurring once and the leading ten covering approximately 10%. Study-level findings and limits: Lesional scalp displayed greater clonality than normal scalp, most notably in alopecia totalis/universalis.

Alopecia areata patients had lesional scalp punch biopsies and peripheral blood taken from them. Remarks on this clone: Its specificity is unknown.

Sample: CD8+ T cells sorted from blood, taken at week 0. The sequence derives from a human donor with alopecia areata. V usage is TRBV7-9 and J usage is TRBJ2-4, with a weak D call TRBD1 (6 bases). The CDR3: CASTPSTGAVDQYF. As DNA, the CDR3 is TGTGCCAGCACCCCGTCGACAGGAGCGGTGGATCAGTACTTC. Supplemented by reference TRBV7-9 and TRBJ2-4, the full variable domain reads DTGVSQNPRHKITKRGQNVTFRCDPISEHNRLYWYRQTLGQGPEFLTYFQNEAQLEKSRLLSDRFSAERPKGSFSTLEIQRTEQGDSAMYLCASTPSTGAVDQYFGAGTRLSVL.